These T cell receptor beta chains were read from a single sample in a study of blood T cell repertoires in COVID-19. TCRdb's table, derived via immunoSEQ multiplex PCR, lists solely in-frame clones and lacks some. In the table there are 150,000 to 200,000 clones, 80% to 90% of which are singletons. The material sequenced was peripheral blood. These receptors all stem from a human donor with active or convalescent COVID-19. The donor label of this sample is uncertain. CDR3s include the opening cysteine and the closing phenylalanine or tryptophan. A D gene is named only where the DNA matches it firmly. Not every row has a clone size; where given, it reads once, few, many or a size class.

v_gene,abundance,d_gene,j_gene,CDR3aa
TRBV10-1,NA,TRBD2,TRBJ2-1,CASSESAGGLEGEQFF
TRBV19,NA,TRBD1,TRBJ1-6,CASNPGGYNSPLHF
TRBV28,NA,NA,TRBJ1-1,CASSLMQEAFF
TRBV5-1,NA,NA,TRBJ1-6,CASSLAPGSPSPLHF
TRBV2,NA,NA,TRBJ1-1,CASSYGQNTEAFF
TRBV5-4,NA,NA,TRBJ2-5,CASSLFSGPTQETQYF
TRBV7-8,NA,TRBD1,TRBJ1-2,CASSRGTGDYGYTF
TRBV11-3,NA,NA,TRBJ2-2,CASNRLYTGELFF
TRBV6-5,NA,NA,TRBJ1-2,CASSYVPQGVRGYTF
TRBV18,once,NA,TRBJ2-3,CASSLRGGQFFGRTDTQYF
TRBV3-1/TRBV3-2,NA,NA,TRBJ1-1,CASSQGGRIEAFF
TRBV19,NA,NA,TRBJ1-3,CASSISGNSGNTIYF
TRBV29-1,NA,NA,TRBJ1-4,CSGIRGSTGEKLFF
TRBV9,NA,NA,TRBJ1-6,CASSVGPGPSYNSPLHF
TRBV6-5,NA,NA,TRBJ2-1,CASSYRTASSYNEQFF
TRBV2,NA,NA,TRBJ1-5,CASNGQNQPQHF
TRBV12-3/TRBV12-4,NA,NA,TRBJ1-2,CASSLSVDYGYTF
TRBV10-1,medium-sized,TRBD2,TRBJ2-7,CASSPGQRGTYEQYF
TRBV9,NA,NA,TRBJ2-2,CASSAPTEKANTGELFF
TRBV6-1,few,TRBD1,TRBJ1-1,CASSAQGADRGRPRVAFF
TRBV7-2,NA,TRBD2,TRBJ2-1,CASSLAGGGVINEQFF
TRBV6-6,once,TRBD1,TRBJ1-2,CASNTGTGKNVGGYTF
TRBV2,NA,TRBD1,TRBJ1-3,CATRTGVGNTIYF
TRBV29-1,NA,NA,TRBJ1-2,CSVEDLSRSRQPNYGYTF
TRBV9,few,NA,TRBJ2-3,CASSVAGTDTQYF
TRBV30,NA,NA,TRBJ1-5,CAWSISQGTGNQPQHF
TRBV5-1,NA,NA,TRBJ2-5,CASSLVVRMEETQYF
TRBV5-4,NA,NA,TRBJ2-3,CASSLGAPRPENTQYF
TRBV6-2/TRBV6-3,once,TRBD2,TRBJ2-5,CASSSLKRGGRETQYF
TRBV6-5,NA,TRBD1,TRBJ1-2,CASSSSGTGVGYTF
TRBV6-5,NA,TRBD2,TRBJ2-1,CASTPAGGNEQFF
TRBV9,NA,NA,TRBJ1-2,CASSAGAGRWNYGYTF
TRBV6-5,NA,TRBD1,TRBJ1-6,CASRRQGFYNSPLHF
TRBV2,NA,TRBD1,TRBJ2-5,CASGQGAETQYF
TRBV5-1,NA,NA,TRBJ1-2,CASSLASNYGYTF
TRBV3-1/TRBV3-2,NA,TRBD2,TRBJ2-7,CASSQAVAGPYEQYF
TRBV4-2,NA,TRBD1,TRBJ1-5,CASSQNGIGQGQLTQHF
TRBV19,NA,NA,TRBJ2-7,CASSIDSYEQYF
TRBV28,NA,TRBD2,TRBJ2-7,CASSLTPRSGGPVSYEQYF
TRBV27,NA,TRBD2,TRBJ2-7,CASSREGVTYEQYF
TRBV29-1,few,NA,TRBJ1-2,CSVDSLYGYTF
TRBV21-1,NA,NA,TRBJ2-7,CASSKASSSTYEQYF
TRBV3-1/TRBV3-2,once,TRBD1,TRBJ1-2,CASSQAGQGPSNYGYTF
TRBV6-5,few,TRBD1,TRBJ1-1,CASSSTGANTEAFF
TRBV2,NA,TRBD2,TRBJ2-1,CASHTGLEGGFF
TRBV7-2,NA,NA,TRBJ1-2,CASSFDRTTYGYTF
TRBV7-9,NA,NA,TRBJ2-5,CASSFRGGEETQYF
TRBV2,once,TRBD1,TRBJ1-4,CASSDRTGNEKLFF
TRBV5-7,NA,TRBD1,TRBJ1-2,CASSLTGKPIYGYTF
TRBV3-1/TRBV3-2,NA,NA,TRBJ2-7,CASSHRPWRERAYEQYF
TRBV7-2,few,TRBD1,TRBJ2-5,CASSLAGQVRATQYF
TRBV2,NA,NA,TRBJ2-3,CASSVYSLDTQYF
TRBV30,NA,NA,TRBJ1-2,CAWRSGDANYGYTF
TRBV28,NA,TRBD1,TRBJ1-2,CASSFGDRDGGYTF
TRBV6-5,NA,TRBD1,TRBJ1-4,CASSYAGTGSEKLFF
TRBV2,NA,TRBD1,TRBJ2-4,CASSERGQGSLSAKNIQYF
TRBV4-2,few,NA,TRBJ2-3,CASSQGGGGGASDTQYF
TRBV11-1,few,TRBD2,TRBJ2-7,CASSYGTRSYEQYF